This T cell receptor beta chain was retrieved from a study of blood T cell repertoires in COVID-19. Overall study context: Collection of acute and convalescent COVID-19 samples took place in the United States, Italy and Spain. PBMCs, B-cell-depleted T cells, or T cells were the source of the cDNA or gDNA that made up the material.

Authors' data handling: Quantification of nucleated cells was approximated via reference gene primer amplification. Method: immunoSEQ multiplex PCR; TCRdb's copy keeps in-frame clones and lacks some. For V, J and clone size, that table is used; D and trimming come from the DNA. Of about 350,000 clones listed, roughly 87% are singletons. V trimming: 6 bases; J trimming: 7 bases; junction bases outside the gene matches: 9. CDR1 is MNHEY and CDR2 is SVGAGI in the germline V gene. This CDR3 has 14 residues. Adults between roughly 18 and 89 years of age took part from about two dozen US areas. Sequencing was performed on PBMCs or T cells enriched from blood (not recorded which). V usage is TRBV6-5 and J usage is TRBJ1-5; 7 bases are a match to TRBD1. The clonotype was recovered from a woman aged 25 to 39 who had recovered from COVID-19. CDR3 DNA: TGTGCCAGCAGCTACAGGGGTAATGGACAGCCCCAGCATTTT. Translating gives CASSYRGNGQPQHF.